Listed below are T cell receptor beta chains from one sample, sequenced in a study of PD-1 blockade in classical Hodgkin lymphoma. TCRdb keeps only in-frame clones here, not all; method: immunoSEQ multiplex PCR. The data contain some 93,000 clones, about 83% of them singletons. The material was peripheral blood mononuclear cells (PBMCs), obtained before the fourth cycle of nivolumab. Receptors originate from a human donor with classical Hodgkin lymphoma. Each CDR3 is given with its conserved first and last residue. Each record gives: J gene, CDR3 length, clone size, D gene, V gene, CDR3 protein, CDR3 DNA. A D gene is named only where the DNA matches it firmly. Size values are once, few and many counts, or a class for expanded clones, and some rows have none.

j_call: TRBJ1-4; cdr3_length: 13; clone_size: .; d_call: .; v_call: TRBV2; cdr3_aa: CASLGQENEKLFF; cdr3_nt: TGTGCCAGCCTGGGGCAGGAAAATGAAAAACTGTTTTTT
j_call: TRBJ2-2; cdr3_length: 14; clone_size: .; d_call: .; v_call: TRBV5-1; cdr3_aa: CASSLLANTGELFF; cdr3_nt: TGCGCCAGCAGCTTGTTGGCGAACACCGGGGAGCTGTTTTTT
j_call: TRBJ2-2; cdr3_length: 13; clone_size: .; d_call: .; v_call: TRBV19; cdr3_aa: CASSPQVTGELFF; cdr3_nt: TGTGCCAGTAGTCCCCAAGTTACCGGGGAGCTGTTTTTT
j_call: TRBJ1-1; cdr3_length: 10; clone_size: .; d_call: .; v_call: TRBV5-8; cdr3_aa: CASSFRGAFF; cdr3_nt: TGTGCCAGCAGCTTCCGAGGAGCTTTCTTT
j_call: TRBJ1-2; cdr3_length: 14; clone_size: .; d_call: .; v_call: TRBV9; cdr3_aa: CASSAGTGPYGYTF; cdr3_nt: TGTGCCAGCAGCGCAGGTACAGGGCCCTATGGCTACACCTTC
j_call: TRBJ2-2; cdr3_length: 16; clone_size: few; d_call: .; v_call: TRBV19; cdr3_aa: CASSMVRRFNTGELFF; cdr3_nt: TGTGCCAGTAGTATGGTGAGAAGGTTTAACACCGGGGAGCTGTTTTTT
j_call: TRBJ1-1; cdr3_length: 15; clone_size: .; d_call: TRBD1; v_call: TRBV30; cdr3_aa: CALSDRGRLGTEAFF; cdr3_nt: TGTGCCCTGTCGGACAGGGGGCGTTTGGGCACTGAAGCTTTCTTT
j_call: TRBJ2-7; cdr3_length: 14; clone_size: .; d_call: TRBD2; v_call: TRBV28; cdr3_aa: CASKGGGSSYEQYF; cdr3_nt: TGTGCCAGCAAAGGTGGCGGGAGTTCCTACGAGCAGTACTTC
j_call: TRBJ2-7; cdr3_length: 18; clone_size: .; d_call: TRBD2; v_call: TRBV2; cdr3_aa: CASSGIRLAGVGIYEQYF; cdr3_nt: TGTGCCAGCAGTGGAATCCGGCTAGCGGGAGTGGGTATCTACGAGCAGTACTTC
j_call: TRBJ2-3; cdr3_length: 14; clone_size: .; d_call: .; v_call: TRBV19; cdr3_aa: CASSIGPGTDTQYF; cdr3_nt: TGTGCCAGTAGTATTGGTCCCGGCACAGATACGCAGTATTTT
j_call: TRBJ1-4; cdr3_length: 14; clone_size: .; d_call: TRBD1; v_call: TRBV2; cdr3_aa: CASSYRGLNEKLFF; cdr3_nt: TGTGCCAGCAGTTACAGGGGCCTGAATGAAAAACTGTTTTTT
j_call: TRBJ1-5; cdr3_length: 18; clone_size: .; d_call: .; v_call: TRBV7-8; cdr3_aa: CASSLESGQVLGNQPQHF; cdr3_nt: TGTGCCAGCAGCTTAGAGTCCGGACAAGTGTTAGGCAATCAGCCCCAGCATTTT
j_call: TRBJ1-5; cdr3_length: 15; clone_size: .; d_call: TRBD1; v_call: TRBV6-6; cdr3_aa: CASSKHGQGAQPQHF; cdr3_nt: TGTGCCAGCAGTAAACATGGACAGGGGGCTCAGCCCCAGCATTTT
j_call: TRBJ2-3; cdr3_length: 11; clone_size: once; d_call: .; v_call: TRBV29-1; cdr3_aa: CSAERGDTQYF; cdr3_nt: TGCAGCGCTGAGAGGGGGGATACGCAGTATTTT
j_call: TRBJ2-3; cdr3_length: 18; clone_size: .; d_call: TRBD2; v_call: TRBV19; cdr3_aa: CASSFSGLAGGPADTQYF; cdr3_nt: TGTGCCAGTAGTTTCTCCGGACTAGCGGGAGGGCCTGCAGATACGCAGTATTTT
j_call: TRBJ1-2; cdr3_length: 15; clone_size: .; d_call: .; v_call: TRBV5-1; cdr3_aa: CASSLVQGHIDGYTF; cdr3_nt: TGCGCCAGCAGCTTGGTTCAGGGGCACATCGATGGCTACACCTTC
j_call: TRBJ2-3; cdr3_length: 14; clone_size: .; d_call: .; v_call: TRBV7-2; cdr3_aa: CASSFQAGGDTQYF; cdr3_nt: TGTGCCAGCAGCTTCCAGGCCGGGGGAGATACGCAGTATTTT
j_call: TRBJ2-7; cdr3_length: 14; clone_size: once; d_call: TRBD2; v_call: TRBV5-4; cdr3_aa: CASSSGTSAYEQYF; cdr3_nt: TGTGCCAGCAGCTCCGGGACTAGCGCCTACGAGCAGTACTTC
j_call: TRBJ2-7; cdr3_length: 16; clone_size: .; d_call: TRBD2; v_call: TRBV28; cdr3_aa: CASSFPPREAIVEQYF; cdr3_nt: TGTGCCAGCAGTTTTCCTCCGCGGGAGGCCATCGTCGAGCAGTACTTC
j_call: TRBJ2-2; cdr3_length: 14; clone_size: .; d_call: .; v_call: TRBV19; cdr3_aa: CASSPSGATGELFF; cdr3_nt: TGTGCCAGTAGTCCTTCTGGGGCCACCGGGGAGCTGTTTTTT
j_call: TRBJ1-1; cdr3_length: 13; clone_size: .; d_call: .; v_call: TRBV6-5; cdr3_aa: CAVRETVNTEAFF; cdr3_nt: TGTGCCGTTCGGGAGACAGTGAACACTGAAGCTTTCTTT